Presented here are 16 T cell receptor beta chains from one specimen sequenced in a study of chemoradiotherapy in HPV16-positive cancers (dated by TCRdb to between 2021 and 2022). Libraries were constructed by the immunoSEQ multiplex PCR assay. TCRdb limited this immuneACCESS table to in-frame rearrangements with V and J called. A share of clones is missing; checked studies link under half to unresolved V genes, and the rest is unexplained. The sample profile shows about 24,000 clones; roughly 87% of them were found once. Clones ranked in the top ten supply 4.5% of the sample. The input for sequencing was blood, taken from a patient who underwent chemoradiotherapy. The receptors shown here come from a human donor with HPV-associated anogenital cancer.

The chain is built from TRBV19 and TRBJ1-2, with 11 bases that match TRBD1. The CDR3 spans 16 residues. CDR1 LNHDA and CDR2 SQIVND come from the germline V gene (reference sequence). V lost 7 bases to trimming and J lost 5 bases; unmatched junction nucleotides: 12. CDR3 loop: CASTATGQGALYGYTF. The CDR3 DNA is TGTGCCAGTACCGCTACCGGACAGGGGGCACTATATGGCTACACCTTC.

This chain uses TRBV27 with TRBJ2-3, with TRBD1 matching over 7 bases. V gave up 9 bases and J gave up 3 bases; unmatched junction bases: 6. The CDR3 length is 13 residues. Germline-derived CDR1 and CDR2 are MNHEY and SMNVEV (reference sequence). The CDR3 DNA reads as TGTGCCAGTAGGACAGGAGGAACAGATACGCAGTATTTT. This translates into CASRTGGTDTQYF.

The chain recombines TRBV7-2 with TRBJ2-7; D is unclear. The CDR3 spans 11 residues. Trimming shortened V by 5 bases and J by 5 bases, and 7 bases separated the two germline ends. The germline V gene has CDR1 SGHTA and CDR2 FQGNSA. For the CDR3, the DNA is TGTGCCAGCAGCCTTTTCGACGAGCAGTACTTC. This sequence encodes CASSLFDEQYF.

V is TRBV6-5 and J is TRBJ1-3; D possibly corresponds to TRBD1 (6 bases). V dropped 1 base and J dropped 4 bases, with 8 bases sitting between them. CDR3 length: 14 residues. CDR1 and CDR2 (germline): MNHEY, SVGAGI. The CDR3 is CASSYWGQGNTIYF. The CDR3 DNA follows: TGTGCCAGCAGTTACTGGGGGCAAGGAAACACCATATATTTT.

This chain connects TRBV6-1 to TRBJ2-7; 9 nucleotides align to TRBD1. The CDR3 is made up of 12 amino acids. Germline V gene data show CDR1 as MNHNS and CDR2 as SASEGT. J was trimmed by 2 bases and V by 10 bases; bases with no gene match: 3. The CDR3 sequence is CATWTGAYEQYF. For the CDR3, the DNA is TGTGCCACTTGGACAGGGGCCTACGAGCAGTACTTC.

The chain has TRBV5-1 and TRBJ2-2; the D gene is possibly TRBD2 (6 bases). There are 17 residues in the CDR3. Germline V gene sequence: CDR1 SGHRS, CDR2 YFSETQ. V gave up 6 bases and J gave up 6 bases, with 24 bases separating them. This chain's CDR3 is CASNQPRGVPGAGELFF. Here the CDR3 DNA reads TGCGCCAGCAACCAACCCCGCGGGGTCCCGGGGGCCGGGGAGCTGTTTTTT.

The chain combines TRBV4-3 with TRBJ2-1, with D hard to call. This CDR3 has 13 amino acids. CDR1 is LGHNA, CDR2 YSLEER, per germline. Trimming cost V 0 bases and J 8 bases, with 8 bases left between them. The CDR3 spells CASSQDSHDEQFF. DNA of the CDR3: TGCGCCAGCAGCCAAGATTCCCACGATGAGCAGTTCTTC.

The chain uses TRBV6-1 and TRBJ2-2; D might be TRBD1 (6 bases). There are 13 residues in the CDR3. Germline V gives CDR1 MNHNS, CDR2 SASEGT. V lost 9 bases and J lost 2, with 10 bases in between. Here the CDR3 DNA reads TGTGCCAGTGCGGACAGAAACACCGGGGAGCTGTTTTTT. It is translated as CASADRNTGELFF.

The chain couples TRBV7-8 to TRBJ2-7, with D uncertain. The V end lost 1 base, the J end lost 1 base, and 8 bases lay between the germline ends. The CDR3 consists of 14 residues. The germline CDR1 and CDR2 sequences are SGHVS and FQNEAQ. The CDR3 here is CASSLEARSYEQYF. The CDR3 region has the DNA TGTGCCAGCAGCTTAGAGGCTAGATCCTACGAGCAGTACTTC.

J is TRBJ2-3 and V is TRBV6-5; perhaps TRBD1 as D (6 bases). The CDR3 runs to 13 residues. Per the germline V gene, CDR1 is MNHEY and CDR2 is SVGAGI. The ends were cut back, 7 bases at V and 4 bases at J, with 12 bases in the middle. The CDR3 DNA sequence: TGTGCCAGCACCAGGGGACGGTCAGATACGCAGTATTTT. Translated, it gives CASTRGRSDTQYF.

The chain couples TRBV7-6 to TRBJ1-3; D call uncertain. This CDR3 spans 13 amino acids. Germline loops: CDR1 SGHVS, CDR2 FNYEAQ. Deletions cut 2 bases from V and 2 bases from J, with 4 bases between. CDR3 protein: CASSLSAGNTIYF. CDR3 nucleotide sequence: TGTGCCAGCAGCTTAAGCGCTGGAAACACCATATATTTT.

V is TRBV6-5 and J is TRBJ2-7; D possibly uses TRBD1 or TRBD2 (6 bases each). The CDR3 extends over 13 amino acids. Germline loops: CDR1 MNHEY, CDR2 SVGAGI. V dropped 6 bases and J dropped 5 bases, with 14 bases sitting between them. This chain's CDR3 is CASSPSGEDEQYF. In DNA form, the CDR3 reads TGTGCCAGCAGCCCCTCAGGGGAGGACGAGCAGTACTTC.

This clone showed up just a few times. The chain recombines TRBV6-5 with TRBJ2-7; TRBD1 matches at 11 bases. Germline lookup yields CDR1 MNHEY and CDR2 SVGAGI. V gave up 5 bases and J gave up 3 bases; unmatched junction bases: 3. The CDR3 consists of 14 residues. CDR3 nucleotides: TGTGCCAGCAGTGAAGGGACAGGGGGCTACGAGCAGTACTTC. Its translation is CASSEGTGGYEQYF.

The chain has TRBV5-4 and TRBJ2-5; 10 nucleotides agree with TRBD1. The CDR3 is made up of 16 amino acids. V shed 4 bases and J 1 base; nucleotides not matched to a gene: 7. Germline V gene data show CDR1 as SGHNT and CDR2 as YYREEE (reference sequence). The CDR3 spells CASSGWGQGTQETQYF. The CDR3 nucleotides are TGTGCCAGCAGCGGGTGGGGACAGGGGACCCAAGAGACCCAGTACTTC.

The V call is TRBV4-1, the J call TRBJ2-1; 15 bases match TRBD2. This CDR3 is built from 20 residues. J lost 3 bases, V lost 0 bases, and 9 bases had no gene match. In germline, CDR1 is MGHRA, CDR2 YSYEKL. In DNA form, the CDR3 reads TGCGCCAGCAGCCAAGAGGGACTAGCGGGGGGCCTTTTTGACTACAATGAGCAGTTCTTC. Its protein is CASSQEGLAGGLFDYNEQFF.

The chain recombines TRBV4-2 with TRBJ2-3, with 7 positions matching TRBD2. Germline trimming cut 1 base from V and 0 bases from J; bases unmatched to any gene: 16. The CDR3 runs to 20 residues. Per the germline V gene, CDR1 is LGHNA and CDR2 is YNFKEQ. CDR3 residues: CASSQGGGASGVGSTDTQYF. The CDR3 bases are TGTGCCAGCAGCCAAGGAGGCGGGGCTAGCGGAGTGGGTAGCACAGATACGCAGTATTTT.